This T cell receptor (beta chain) was recorded in a study of blood T cell repertoires in COVID-19. At the level of the study: From the United States, Italy and Spain came samples of acute and convalescent COVID-19. PBMCs, B-cell-depleted T cells, or T cells provided the cDNA or gDNA that made up the material.

Authors' methods: Amplification from reference gene primers served as the basis for estimated nucleated cell counts. Measured with immunoSEQ multiplex PCR; TCRdb has only the in-frame clones, and not every one. D and trimming come from the DNA, and the V and J calls and clone size come from that table. The sample lists around 56,000 clones, 73% occurring once. The CDR3 runs 11 residues. In germline, CDR1 is SSHAT, CDR2 FNYEAQ (reference sequence). As concerns this clone: Germline is not matched at one junction end, which may reflect a read error.

Sample: peripheral blood. The TCR was taken from a woman in her 70s with acute or convalescent COVID-19. The chain recombines TRBV7-7 with TRBJ2-5; D remains unclear. CDR3 amino acids: CASSYKETQYF. CDR3 nucleotide sequence: TGTGCTAGCAGCTATAAAGAGACCCAGTACTTC.